This is a list of T cell receptor beta chains from one sample in a study of blood T cells in healthy people across ages. MiXCR was run by TCRdb on the 5' RACE reads, yielding one entry per CDR3 protein. Seen here are about 1,800,000 distinct CDR3 sequences, over 25% observed once, and the top ten hold more than 6%. Sequences were obtained from blood. Source of these receptors: a woman in her twenties or thirties in good health. Each CDR3 is given with its conserved first and last residue. Fields, in order: J gene, V gene, D gene, clone size, CDR3 length, CDR3 protein, CDR3 DNA. A D gene is named only where the DNA matches it firmly. Expanded clones are given a class, and other clones once, few, many or no size at all.

J gene: TRBJ1-4; V gene: TRBV7-6; D gene: -; clone size: few; CDR3 length: 13; CDR3 protein: CASSLAAREKLFF; CDR3 DNA: TGTGCCAGCAGCTTAGCGGCCAGGGAAAAACTGTTTTTT
J gene: TRBJ1-5; V gene: TRBV20-1; D gene: -; clone size: -; CDR3 length: 14; CDR3 protein: CSASPGRVSQLQHF; CDR3 DNA: TGCAGTGCTTCCCCCGGCAGGGTCAGTCAGCTCCAGCATTTT
J gene: TRBJ2-1; V gene: TRBV7-2; D gene: TRBD2; clone size: -; CDR3 length: 19; CDR3 protein: CASSRPREGWGNQGNEQFF; CDR3 DNA: TGTGCCAGCAGCCGTCCGCGGGAGGGATGGGGTAATCAAGGCAATGAGCAGTTCTTC
J gene: TRBJ1-4; V gene: TRBV4-1; D gene: -; clone size: few; CDR3 length: 15; CDR3 protein: CASSPTEGEGEKLFF; CDR3 DNA: TGCGCCAGCAGCCCAACCGAGGGGGAAGGTGAAAAACTGTTTTTT
J gene: TRBJ2-2; V gene: TRBV3-1; D gene: -; clone size: -; CDR3 length: 15; CDR3 protein: CASSQGILRTGELFF; CDR3 DNA: TGTGCCAGCAGCCAAGGGATTTTGAGGACCGGGGAGCTGTTTTTT
J gene: TRBJ2-1; V gene: TRBV5-1; D gene: -; clone size: -; CDR3 length: 14; CDR3 protein: CASSPQTPNNEQFF; CDR3 DNA: TGCGCCAGCAGCCCCCAAACACCTAACAATGAGCAGTTCTTC
J gene: TRBJ1-2; V gene: TRBV28; D gene: -; clone size: -; CDR3 length: 12; CDR3 protein: CASTSSHYGYTF; CDR3 DNA: TGTGCCAGCACCTCGTCCCACTATGGCTACACCTTC
J gene: TRBJ2-7; V gene: TRBV25-1; D gene: -; clone size: many; CDR3 length: 16; CDR3 protein: CASSERGWLSGYEQYF; CDR3 DNA: TGTGCCAGCAGTGAAAGAGGGTGGCTGTCGGGCTACGAGCAGTACTTC
J gene: TRBJ1-2; V gene: TRBV20-1; D gene: -; clone size: -; CDR3 length: 16; CDR3 protein: CSASSPGDGGRNGYTF; CDR3 DNA: TGCAGTGCTAGTTCCCCTGGGGACGGAGGTAGAAACGGCTACACCTTC
J gene: TRBJ1-5; V gene: TRBV12-3/TRBV12-4; D gene: TRBD1; clone size: -; CDR3 length: 15; CDR3 protein: CASSQTGVDNQPQHF; CDR3 DNA: TGTGCCAGCAGCCAGACAGGGGTAGACAATCAGCCCCAGCATTTT
J gene: TRBJ2-7; V gene: TRBV20-1; D gene: TRBD1; clone size: many; CDR3 length: 14; CDR3 protein: CSARDLGQGDEQYF; CDR3 DNA: TGCAGTGCTAGAGATCTGGGACAGGGGGACGAGCAGTACTTC
J gene: TRBJ2-1; V gene: TRBV4-3; D gene: -; clone size: once; CDR3 length: 13; CDR3 protein: CTSNQDGRNEQFF; CDR3 DNA: TGCACCAGCAACCAAGATGGGCGAAATGAGCAGTTCTTC
J gene: TRBJ2-3; V gene: TRBV20-1; D gene: -; clone size: -; CDR3 length: 16; CDR3 protein: CSAGGGVDKSTDTQYF; CDR3 DNA: TGCAGTGCTGGAGGGGGTGTGGACAAAAGCACAGATACGCAGTATTTT
J gene: TRBJ1-2; V gene: TRBV29-1; D gene: -; clone size: few; CDR3 length: 14; CDR3 protein: CSVEENPRVNGYTF; CDR3 DNA: TGCAGCGTTGAAGAAAATCCCAGGGTGAATGGCTACACCTTC
J gene: TRBJ2-3; V gene: TRBV5-1; D gene: -; clone size: -; CDR3 length: 17; CDR3 protein: CASSLYRGGPSTDTQYF; CDR3 DNA: TGCGCCAGCAGCTTGTACAGAGGGGGGCCAAGCACAGATACGCAGTATTTT
J gene: TRBJ2-4; V gene: TRBV12-3/TRBV12-4; D gene: -; clone size: -; CDR3 length: 15; CDR3 protein: CASSLAGAWNNEQYF; CDR3 DNA: TGTGCCAGCAGTTTAGCGGGGGCCTGGAACAATGAGCAGTACTTC
J gene: TRBJ2-3; V gene: TRBV4-3; D gene: TRBD2; clone size: -; CDR3 length: 16; CDR3 protein: CASSQAPGGPGDTQYF; CDR3 DNA: TGCGCCAGCAGCCAAGCCCCGGGAGGGCCTGGAGATACGCAGTATTTT
J gene: TRBJ2-7; V gene: TRBV20-1; D gene: -; clone size: -; CDR3 length: 14; CDR3 protein: CSASPRDNSYEQYF; CDR3 DNA: TGCAGTGCTAGTCCCCGGGACAACTCCTACGAGCAGTACTTC
J gene: TRBJ2-7; V gene: TRBV5-1; D gene: -; clone size: many; CDR3 length: 14; CDR3 protein: CASSPTAGSYEQYF; CDR3 DNA: TGCGCCAGCAGCCCCACAGCGGGCTCCTACGAGCAGTACTTC
J gene: TRBJ2-7; V gene: TRBV19; D gene: TRBD2; clone size: few; CDR3 length: 15; CDR3 protein: CASRPRLAGNYEQYF; CDR3 DNA: TGTGCCAGTAGGCCCAGACTAGCGGGGAACTACGAGCAGTACTTC
J gene: TRBJ1-4; V gene: TRBV12-3/TRBV12-4; D gene: TRBD1; clone size: -; CDR3 length: 13; CDR3 protein: CASSPPQTGRLFF; CDR3 DNA: TGTGCCAGCAGTCCTCCACAGACAGGGCGACTGTTTTTT
J gene: TRBJ2-5; V gene: TRBV7-9; D gene: TRBD2; clone size: -; CDR3 length: 14; CDR3 protein: CAISLASGGETQYF; CDR3 DNA: TGTGCCATCAGCTTAGCGTCGGGGGGAGAGACCCAGTACTTC
J gene: TRBJ2-5; V gene: TRBV30; D gene: -; clone size: few; CDR3 length: 15; CDR3 protein: CAWRDSGAGQETQYF; CDR3 DNA: TGTGCCTGGAGAGATAGCGGAGCCGGGCAAGAGACCCAGTACTTC
J gene: TRBJ2-1; V gene: TRBV5-5; D gene: TRBD2; clone size: few; CDR3 length: 14; CDR3 protein: CASSLISGSSEQFF; CDR3 DNA: TGTGCCAGCAGCTTGATTAGCGGGAGTAGTGAGCAGTTCTTC
J gene: TRBJ1-1; V gene: TRBV5-1; D gene: TRBD1; clone size: few; CDR3 length: 14; CDR3 protein: CASSINRGWTEAFF; CDR3 DNA: TGCGCCAGCAGTATTAACAGGGGTTGGACTGAAGCCTTCTTT
J gene: TRBJ2-7; V gene: TRBV20-1; D gene: TRBD2; clone size: -; CDR3 length: 15; CDR3 protein: CSAPLGTSINYEQYF; CDR3 DNA: TGCAGTGCCCCCCTAGGGACTAGCATAAACTACGAGCAGTACTTC
J gene: TRBJ1-6; V gene: TRBV28; D gene: -; clone size: few; CDR3 length: 13; CDR3 protein: CASIGGLNSPLHF; CDR3 DNA: TGTGCCAGCATAGGGGGGCTCAATTCACCCCTCCACTTT
J gene: TRBJ1-6; V gene: TRBV2; D gene: -; clone size: many; CDR3 length: 15; CDR3 protein: CASKEARQGQSPLHF; CDR3 DNA: TGTGCCAGCAAGGAGGCGAGGCAGGGTCAATCACCCCTCCACTTT
J gene: TRBJ2-7; V gene: TRBV7-3; D gene: TRBD2; clone size: -; CDR3 length: 15; CDR3 protein: CASSSFAGGLGEQYF; CDR3 DNA: TGTGCCAGCAGCTCCTTCGCGGGGGGGCTGGGCGAGCAGTACTTC
J gene: TRBJ2-5; V gene: TRBV14; D gene: -; clone size: -; CDR3 length: 14; CDR3 protein: CASSQSGSTETQYF; CDR3 DNA: TGTGCCAGCAGCCAATCCGGGTCCACAGAGACCCAGTACTTC
J gene: TRBJ1-4; V gene: TRBV2; D gene: TRBD1; clone size: -; CDR3 length: 15; CDR3 protein: CASSGQGGTNEKLFF; CDR3 DNA: TGTGCCAGCAGTGGACAGGGGGGAACTAATGAAAAACTGTTTTTT
J gene: TRBJ1-2; V gene: TRBV12-3/TRBV12-4; D gene: -; clone size: many; CDR3 length: 15; CDR3 protein: CASSWDNREDYGYTF; CDR3 DNA: TGTGCCAGCAGTTGGGATAACAGGGAAGACTATGGCTACACCTTC